These 23 T cell receptor beta chains were all obtained from the same sample, sequenced in a study of T cells in Graves' hyperthyroidism and ophthalmopathy. There were TCR beta CDR3 regions amplified from RNA transcripts. TCR CDR3 regions were first amplified by RT-PCR with HTBI primers. One entry per CDR3 protein, called by TCRdb with MiXCR from the multiplex PCR reads. The sample includes nearly 250,000 distinct CDR3 sequences, roughly 15% of them seen just once. Input material: blood. The receptors shown here come from a woman younger than 35 with Graves' ophthalmopathy.

The chain has TRBV4-1 and TRBJ2-3, with D maybe TRBD1 (5 bases). V dropped 1 base and J dropped 3 bases, with 14 bases sitting between them. The CDR3 runs 16 residues. Germline assignment: CDR1 MGHRA and CDR2 YSYEKL. CDR3 DNA sequence: TGCGCCAGCAGCCAAGTAATAGGGGTTCGGACAGATACGCAGTATTTT. Its protein product is CASSQVIGVRTDTQYF.

This clonotype was counted between two and nine times. The chain carries TRBV19 and TRBJ1-1; no firm D call. Germline-derived CDR1 and CDR2 are LNHDA and SQIVND (reference sequence). The CDR3 runs 12 residues. The germline V and J ends were trimmed by 3 bases and 4 bases, with 6 bases remaining between them. CDR3 protein: CASSMYGTEAFF. The CDR3 DNA reads as TGTGCCAGTAGTATGTATGGCACTGAAGCTTTCTTT.

At least ten counts were recorded for this clonotype. The CDR3 bases are TGTGCCAGCAGTGAAGCGCTTCAGGGTTGGGCCTACGAGCAGTACTTC. Protein product: CASSEALQGWAYEQYF. This chain uses TRBV6-1 with TRBJ2-7; D perhaps matches TRBD1 (5 bases). Per germline, CDR1 MNHNS and CDR2 SASEGT. The length of the CDR3 is 16 residues. The V end lost 0 bases, the J end lost 2 bases, and 14 bases lay between the germline ends.

This clonotype was observed many times. The genes are TRBV6-4 and TRBJ2-7; D not resolved. CDR3 size: 15 residues. Germline loops: CDR1 MRHNA, CDR2 SNTAGT. V was cut by 0 bases and J by 2 bases, with 11 bases left in between. CDR3 in amino acids: CASSDSMFLPYEQYF. CDR3 nucleotide sequence: TGTGCCAGCAGTGACTCTATGTTCCTCCCCTACGAGCAGTACTTC.

This clonotype was observed at least ten times. CDR3 coding DNA: TGTGCCAGTAGTATGTTCGTGGGAGGTAGCACAGATACGCAGTATTTT. Encoded protein: CASSMFVGGSTDTQYF. The V call is TRBV19, the J call TRBJ2-3, with D maybe TRBD2 (6 bases). The germline V and J ends were trimmed by 3 bases and 0 bases, with 13 bases remaining between them. This CDR3 is built from 16 residues. Germline V lookup: CDR1 LNHDA, CDR2 SQIVND (reference sequence).

This clonotype was found many times. The genes are TRBV11-2 and TRBJ2-7; D is unclear. The germline gives CDR1 SGHAT, CDR2 FQNNGV. This CDR3 comprises 15 residues. The germline V and J ends were trimmed by 7 bases and 5 bases, with 21 bases remaining between them. CDR3 residues: CASNSRGPGTDEQYF. The CDR3 region has the DNA TGTGCCAGCAACTCCCGAGGCCCGGGTACGGACGAGCAGTACTTC. Filled out from reference TRBV11-2 and TRBJ2-7, the complete variable domain reads EAGVAQSPRYKIIEKRQSVAFWCNPISGHATLYWYQQILGQGPKLLIQFQNNGVVDDSQLPKDRFSAERLKGVDSTLKIQPAKLEDSAVYLCASNSRGPGTDEQYFGPGTRLTVT.

This clonotype came up many times. The chain is built from TRBV28 and TRBJ2-5; 9 bases are a match to TRBD2. This CDR3 region has 16 residues. V was clipped by 2 bases and J by 6 bases; unmatched bases: 10. The germline V gene encodes CDR1 MDHEN and CDR2 SYDVKM. CDR3 coding DNA: TGTGCCAGCAGTTTAGATATTAGCGGGAGTCTTAAGACCCAGTACTTC. Protein product: CASSLDISGSLKTQYF.

In its sample, this clonotype was seen many times. V usage is TRBV7-9 and J usage is TRBJ2-7; 10 bases are shared with TRBD2. Trimming at V came to 6 bases and at J to 7 bases, leaving 15 bases not matched to a gene. The CDR3 contains 16 residues. CDR1 and CDR2 (germline): SEHNR, FQNEAQ (reference sequence). As DNA, the CDR3 is TGTGCCAGCAGTCATAGACTAGCGGGTGGATTAGGGGAGCAGTACTTC. Protein product: CASSHRLAGGLGEQYF.

This clonotype was recorded many times. The chain has TRBV2 and TRBJ2-1; 12 nucleotides agree with TRBD2. V shed 3 bases and J 4 bases; nucleotides not matched to a gene: 4. The CDR3 is 16 amino acids. From germline, CDR1 is SNHLY and CDR2 FYNNEI. CDR3 protein: CASSEASGREYNEQFF. The CDR3 nucleotides read TGTGCCAGCAGTGAGGCTAGCGGGAGGGAATACAATGAGCAGTTCTTC.

This clonotype occurred many times. This sequence joins TRBV12-3 or TRBV12-4 and TRBJ2-2; D is possibly TRBD1 (6 bases). This CDR3 region has 14 residues. The germline V and J ends were trimmed by 3 bases and 6 bases, with 11 bases remaining between them. The chain's CDR3 is CASSFRGSSGELFF. In nucleotides, the CDR3 is TGTGCCAGCAGTTTTAGGGGGTCATCCGGGGAGCTGTTTTTT.

This clonotype has ten or more counts. V and J are TRBV7-6 and TRBJ2-3; perhaps TRBD2 as D (6 bases). CDR3 size: 16 residues. The V end lost 5 bases, the J end lost 1 base, and 16 bases lay between the germline ends. Germline CDR1 SGHVS, CDR2 FNYEAQ. The CDR3 protein is CASSPDIAARTDTQYF. The CDR3 coding sequence is TGTGCCAGCAGCCCCGACATAGCGGCCCGCACAGATACGCAGTATTTT.

This clonotype was seen repeatedly, ten times or more. The chain combines TRBV28 with TRBJ2-1, with TRBD1 identical over 9 bases. After removal of 6 bases from V and 8 bases from J, the junction contained 17 bases not matched to a gene. This CDR3 spans 17 amino acids. Germline-derived CDR1 and CDR2 are MDHEN and SYDVKM. In DNA, the CDR3 is TGTGCCAGCAGAATCCGGACAGGGGTCTTCCCTTTCCATGAGCAGTTCTTC. It translates to CASRIRTGVFPFHEQFF. Using reference TRBV28 and TRBJ2-1 for the parts outside the CDR3, the full variable domain is DVKVTQSSRYLVKRTGEKVFLECVQDMDHENMFWYRQDPGLGLRLIYFSYDVKMKEKGDIPEGYSVSREKKERFSLILESASTNQTSMYLCASRIRTGVFPFHEQFFGPGTRLTVL.

This clonotype was counted at least ten times. The chain carries TRBV7-3 and TRBJ2-1, with 10 bases fitting TRBD2. The CDR3 contains 15 residues. After removal of 5 bases from V and 7 bases from J, the junction contained 8 bases not matched to a gene. CDR1 is SGHTA and CDR2 is FQGTGA in the germline V gene. The CDR3: CASSPTSGFPNEQFF. CDR3 coding DNA: TGTGCCAGCAGCCCGACTAGCGGGTTTCCGAATGAGCAGTTCTTC.

Ten or more counts support this clonotype. The J gene is TRBJ2-7, the V gene TRBV7-2; 7 bases line up with TRBD2. CDR3 length: 14 residues. Germline V gene lookup returns CDR1 SGHTA and CDR2 FQGNSA. J lost 3 bases, V lost 5 bases, and 7 bases had no gene match. The DNA for the CDR3 is TGTGCCAGCAGCCCCGGGCGGGGGAGCTACGAGCAGTACTTC. The encoded protein is CASSPGRGSYEQYF. Full variable domain (remainder filled in from reference TRBV7-2 and TRBJ2-7): GAGVSQSPSNKVTEKGKDVELRCDPISGHTALYWYRQSLGQGLEFLIYFQGNSAPDKSGLPSDRFSAERTGGSVSTLTIQRTQQEDSAVYLCASSPGRGSYEQYFGPGTRLTVT.

This clonotype was recorded many times. The chain uses TRBV6-2 or TRBV6-3 and TRBJ2-2, with D unresolved. This CDR3 has 15 residues. Trimming cost V 2 bases and J 4 bases, with 11 bases left between them. Germline CDR1 MNHEY, CDR2 SVGEGT. The CDR3 DNA reads TGTGCCAGCAGTTACGGGCTGTTTAGCACCGGGGAGCTGTTTTTT. Translated: CASSYGLFSTGELFF.

This clonotype was seen repeatedly, ten times or more. The V call is TRBV20-1, the J call TRBJ1-5; 7 bases map to TRBD1. V dropped 6 bases and J dropped 0; count of bases not matched to a gene: 14. The germline V gene has CDR1 DFQATT and CDR2 SNEGSKA (reference sequence). The CDR3 length is 17 residues. This CDR3 reads CSALDRRVAYSNQPQHF. Written as DNA, the CDR3 is TGCAGTGCCCTGGACAGGCGCGTCGCTTATAGCAATCAGCCCCAGCATTTT.

This clonotype appeared many times. The chain combines TRBV6-6 with TRBJ2-1; the D gene could be TRBD1 or TRBD2 (5 bases each). Germline V gives CDR1 MNHNY, CDR2 SVGAGI (reference sequence). This CDR3 spans 16 amino acids. V lost 0 bases and J lost 8, with 17 bases in between. CDR3 region: CASSYSTRGPQYEQFF. CDR3 bases: TGTGCCAGCAGTTACTCCACTAGGGGCCCCCAATATGAGCAGTTCTTC.

In this sample, this clonotype turned up a few times. The chain employs TRBV25-1 and TRBJ2-2; weak D call: TRBD2 (6 bases). The CDR3 is 14 residues long. Trimming shortened V by 7 bases and J by 4 bases, and 13 bases separated the two germline ends. From germline, CDR1 is MGHDK and CDR2 SYGVNS. In DNA form, the CDR3 reads TGTGCCAGCACACGGGGGAGCGCCACCGGGGAGCTGTTTTTT. Protein sequence: CASTRGSATGELFF. Complete variable domain (other parts from reference TRBV25-1 and TRBJ2-2): EADIYQTPRYLVIGTGKKITLECSQTMGHDKMYWYQQDPGMELHLIHYSYGVNSTEKGDLSSESTVSRIRTEHFPLTLESARPSHTSQYLCASTRGSATGELFFGEGSRLTVL.

This clonotype was seen repeatedly, ten times or more. This chain links TRBV5-6 with TRBJ2-5, with 8 bases matching TRBD2. Losses at the gene ends were 1 base for V and 3 bases for J; bases not matched to a gene: 2. Germline V gene sequence: CDR1 SGHDT, CDR2 YYEEEE. The CDR3 length is 14 residues. CDR3: CASSLKLAEETQYF. The CDR3 coding sequence is TGTGCCAGCAGCTTGAAACTAGCGGAAGAGACCCAGTACTTC.

This clonotype was picked up many times. The chain is built from TRBV6-1 and TRBJ2-5; 11 nucleotides line up with TRBD1. The CDR3 contains 15 residues. V trimming: 4 bases; J trimming: 5 bases; junction bases outside the gene matches: 6. CDR1 is MNHNS, CDR2 SASEGT, per germline. The CDR3 bases are TGTGCCAGCAGTGTGGACAGGGGGCGTCGGGAGACCCAGTACTTC. It translates to CASSVDRGRRETQYF.

At least ten counts were recorded for this clonotype. The chain carries TRBV10-3 and TRBJ1-1; D gene uncertain. CDR3 length: 12 residues. Trimming shortened V by 6 bases and J by 0 bases, and 5 bases separated the two germline ends. Looked up from germline, CDR1 is ENHRY and CDR2 is SYGVKD. CDR3 sequence: CAISPLNTEAFF. In DNA form, the CDR3 reads TGTGCCATCAGCCCATTGAACACTGAAGCTTTCTTT.

The genes are TRBV7-6 and TRBJ2-1, with D tentatively TRBD1 (5 bases). There are 13 residues in the CDR3. Germline-derived CDR1 and CDR2 are SGHVS and FNYEAQ. The V end was cut by 5 bases, the J end by 4 bases, with 9 bases between. The CDR3 region has the DNA TGTGCCAGCAGCGCACGACAGTACAATGAGCAGTTCTTC. As protein: CASSARQYNEQFF.

This clonotype was detected many times. V is TRBV27 and J is TRBJ2-1; D ambiguous. Germline V gene data show CDR1 as MNHEY and CDR2 as SMNVEV (reference sequence). The germline V and J ends were trimmed by 0 bases and 7 bases, with 7 bases remaining between them. The CDR3 loop spans 13 amino acids. The CDR3 spells CASSLSSRNEQFF. CDR3 sequence (DNA): TGTGCCAGCAGTTTATCGTCCAGAAATGAGCAGTTCTTC.